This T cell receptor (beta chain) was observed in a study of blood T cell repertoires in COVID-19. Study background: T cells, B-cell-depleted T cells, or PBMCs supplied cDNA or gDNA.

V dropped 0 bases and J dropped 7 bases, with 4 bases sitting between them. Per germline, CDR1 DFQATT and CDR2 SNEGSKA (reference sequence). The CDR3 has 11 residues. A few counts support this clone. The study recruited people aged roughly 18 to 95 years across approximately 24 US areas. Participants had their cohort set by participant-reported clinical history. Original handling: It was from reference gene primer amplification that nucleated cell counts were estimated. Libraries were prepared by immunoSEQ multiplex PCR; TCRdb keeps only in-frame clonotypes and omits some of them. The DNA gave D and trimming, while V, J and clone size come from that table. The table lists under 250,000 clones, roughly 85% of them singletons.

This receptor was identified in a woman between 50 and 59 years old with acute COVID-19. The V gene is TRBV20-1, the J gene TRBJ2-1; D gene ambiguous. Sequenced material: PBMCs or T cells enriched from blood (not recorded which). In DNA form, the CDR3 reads TGCAGTGCTAGAGATAGTAATGAGCAGTTCTTC. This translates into CSARDSNEQFF.